This passage covers 8 T cell receptor beta chains from one sample sequenced in a study of T-cell reconstitution after alpha-beta-depleted transplantation in children. Researchers prepared the TCRbeta library using unique molecular identifiers, the study reports. TCRdb used MiXCR to reprocess the PCR reads, holding one entry per CDR3 protein. Of some 310,000 distinct CDR3 sequences listed, roughly 21% are singletons. Sequencing used PBMCs, mostly from graft donor cells, obtained 180 days after TCRalphabeta/CD19-depleted stem cell transplant. Receptor source: a male patient between 5 and 17 years old who had a stem cell transplant for acute lymphoblastic leukemia, so the T cells may come from the graft donor.

This clonotype was detected only a few times. The gene calls are TRBV7-2 and TRBJ2-5; D perhaps matches TRBD1 (5 bases). The CDR3 totals 13 residues. V was clipped by 1 base and J by 5 bases, with 8 bases between them. Germline V CDR1 and CDR2: SGHTA, FQGNSA. In DNA form, the CDR3 reads TGTGCCAGCAGCTTAGAGTGGGGCGAGACCCAGTACTTC. Residues: CASSLEWGETQYF. The full variable domain, with the rest looked up from reference TRBV7-2 and TRBJ2-5, is GAGVSQSPSNKVTEKGKDVELRCDPISGHTALYWYRQSLGQGLEFLIYFQGNSAPDKSGLPSDRFSAERTGGSVSTLTIQRTQQEDSAVYLCASSLEWGETQYFGPGTRLLVL.

In nucleotides, the CDR3 is TGCAGTGCTAGAGGGGGGTGGGGGGAAGGCGACACCTTC. Translation: CSARGGWGEGDTF. This chain links TRBV20-1 with TRBJ1-2; D may be TRBD1 (5 bases). Germline lookup yields CDR1 DFQATT and CDR2 SNEGSKA (reference sequence). The CDR3 has 13 amino acids. Deletions cut 1 base from V and 12 bases from J, with 18 bases between.

This clonotype has a handful of counts. V gene TRBV7-2 combines with J gene TRBJ2-1; TRBD2 aligns across 10 bases. CDR3 length: 16 residues. V lost 5 bases to trimming and J lost 8 bases; unmatched junction nucleotides: 12. Germline CDR1 reads SGHTA; CDR2 reads FQGNSA. The chain's CDR3 is CASSTNPGLASDEQFF. The CDR3 DNA reads as TGTGCCAGCAGCACAAATCCGGGACTAGCGTCGGATGAGCAGTTCTTC.

This clonotype was recorded a few times. V is TRBV7-3 and J is TRBJ1-1; a possible D gene is TRBD1 (5 bases). V was cut by 4 bases and J by 3 bases, with 15 bases left in between. CDR1 SGHTA and CDR2 FQGTGA come from the germline V gene. The CDR3 is made up of 15 amino acids. CDR3 in DNA: TGTGCCAGCAGCTCCAACGGGGGACCCTACACTGAAGCTTTCTTT. Its translation: CASSSNGGPYTEAFF.

V gene TRBV10-1 combines with J gene TRBJ2-1; 9 bases match TRBD2. Unmatched junction bases numbered 13, after V lost 0 bases and J lost 4 bases. This CDR3 is 19 amino acids long. Per the germline V gene, CDR1 is WNHNN and CDR2 is SYGVQD (reference sequence). In DNA form, the CDR3 reads TGCGCCAGCAGTGAGTCGGGGCGGGAGGGATATACAGGATACAATGAGCAGTTCTTC. Protein sequence: CASSESGREGYTGYNEQFF.

The chain links TRBV20-1 to TRBJ2-1, with 9 bases matching TRBD2. The trim removed 3 bases at V and 4 bases at J, leaving 4 bases unmatched. Looked up from germline, CDR1 is DFQATT and CDR2 is SNEGSKA (reference sequence). The CDR3 is 14 residues long. The CDR3 bases are TGCAGTGCTAGGGAGACTAGCGGATACAATGAGCAGTTCTTC. Amino acid sequence: CSARETSGYNEQFF.

The CDR3 DNA sequence: TGTGCCAGCAGCCGGGGACAGGGGCGGGCTTTCTTT. Translating gives CASSRGQGRAFF. V is TRBV7-3 and J is TRBJ1-1; 10 bases agree with TRBD1. From germline, CDR1 is SGHTA and CDR2 FQGTGA. The CDR3 has 12 residues. V shed 5 bases, J shed 11 bases, and the junction held 5 bases outside the gene matches. The full variable domain, its missing parts supplied by reference TRBV7-3 and TRBJ1-1, is GAGVSQTPSNKVTEKGKYVELRCDPISGHTALYWYRQSLGQGPEFLIYFQGTGAADDSGLPNDRFFAVRPEGSVSTLKIQRTERGDSAVYLCASSRGQGRAFFGQGTRLTVV.

V usage is TRBV3-1 and J usage is TRBJ2-7, with 8 positions matching TRBD1. Germline values: CDR1 LGHDT, CDR2 YNNKEL (reference sequence). V trimming: 6 bases; J trimming: 2 bases; junction bases outside the gene matches: 3. This CDR3 has 13 amino acids. CDR3 in amino acids: CASRGTGTYEQYF. Here the CDR3 DNA reads TGTGCCAGCAGGGGGACAGGAACCTACGAGCAGTACTTC.